The rows below give T cell receptor beta chains drawn from one sample of a study of T-cell memory formation after mild COVID-19. TCRdb called the 5' RACE reads again in MiXCR, with one record for every CDR3 protein. The profile covers roughly 130,000 distinct CDR3 sequences, with 15% to 20% appearing a single time and 4.5% to 6.5% taken by the ten largest. Sequencing was done on a sample of PBMCs or a T cell subset sorted from them (not recorded which). The receptors were gathered from a man between 18 and 35 years old who had mild COVID-19 (a few samples of this study predate the infection). Cell type and time point are not known. Each CDR3 is given with its conserved first and last residue. Fields, in order: J gene, V gene, CDR3 protein.

J gene: TRBJ2-1; V gene: TRBV4-2; CDR3 protein: CASSQAQGPSYNEQFF
J gene: TRBJ2-3; V gene: TRBV11-1; CDR3 protein: CASSQGADTQYF
J gene: TRBJ2-7; V gene: TRBV3-1; CDR3 protein: CASSQTGQEQYF
J gene: TRBJ2-5; V gene: TRBV5-1; CDR3 protein: CASSTGLGQETQYF
J gene: TRBJ2-3; V gene: TRBV24-1; CDR3 protein: CATSDYGRHTDTQYF
J gene: TRBJ2-2; V gene: TRBV20-1; CDR3 protein: CSARGDRFTGELFF
J gene: TRBJ1-5; V gene: TRBV19; CDR3 protein: CASSIVGGNQPQHF
J gene: TRBJ2-3; V gene: TRBV7-2; CDR3 protein: CASSLHRAGTDTQYF
J gene: TRBJ2-2; V gene: TRBV12-3/TRBV12-4; CDR3 protein: CASRTGRTGELFF
J gene: TRBJ2-5; V gene: TRBV11-2; CDR3 protein: CASSPGWLSETQYF
J gene: TRBJ1-2; V gene: TRBV12-3/TRBV12-4; CDR3 protein: CASTQFGAYGYTF
J gene: TRBJ1-1; V gene: TRBV7-2; CDR3 protein: CASSSYRRAEAFF
J gene: TRBJ2-1; V gene: TRBV15; CDR3 protein: CATSRGGTGSDEQFF
J gene: TRBJ2-7; V gene: TRBV6-2/TRBV6-3; CDR3 protein: CASSYRAAGGYYEQYF
J gene: TRBJ2-1; V gene: TRBV5-5; CDR3 protein: CASSLGWVTSDEQFF
J gene: TRBJ2-2; V gene: TRBV19; CDR3 protein: CASSIAPNTGELFF
J gene: TRBJ2-5; V gene: TRBV5-1; CDR3 protein: CASSIQEETQYF
J gene: TRBJ1-1; V gene: TRBV29-1; CDR3 protein: CSTMGQGYTEAFF
J gene: TRBJ2-5; V gene: TRBV6-5; CDR3 protein: CASSRTSEETQYF
J gene: TRBJ1-2; V gene: TRBV5-1; CDR3 protein: CASSLVSAATNYGYTF
J gene: TRBJ2-1; V gene: TRBV7-9; CDR3 protein: CASTGGAGSYNEQFF
J gene: TRBJ2-5; V gene: TRBV20-1; CDR3 protein: CSADSGAYQETQYF
J gene: TRBJ2-3; V gene: TRBV5-4; CDR3 protein: CASSLARLAASTDTQYF
J gene: TRBJ2-1; V gene: TRBV7-2; CDR3 protein: CASSTGLAGYNEQFF
J gene: TRBJ2-5; V gene: TRBV27; CDR3 protein: CASRGLRGRQETQYF
J gene: TRBJ2-1; V gene: TRBV12-3/TRBV12-4; CDR3 protein: CASSFQTLHEQFF
J gene: TRBJ2-2; V gene: TRBV4-3; CDR3 protein: CASTTERNTGELFF
J gene: TRBJ1-5; V gene: TRBV4-3; CDR3 protein: CASSGVTGDQPQHF
J gene: TRBJ2-5; V gene: TRBV3-1; CDR3 protein: CASSQAGQETQYF
J gene: TRBJ2-5; V gene: TRBV7-9; CDR3 protein: CASSQGAYRETQYF
J gene: TRBJ1-1; V gene: TRBV4-2; CDR3 protein: CASSQASENTEAFF
J gene: TRBJ1-2; V gene: TRBV7-8; CDR3 protein: CASSLARGALYDGYTF
J gene: TRBJ1-1; V gene: TRBV3-1; CDR3 protein: CASSLNPSLNTEAFF
J gene: TRBJ2-1; V gene: TRBV7-2; CDR3 protein: CASRTSGGNSYNEQFF
J gene: TRBJ2-5; V gene: TRBV30; CDR3 protein: CAWSAGGLVTQYF
J gene: TRBJ2-3; V gene: TRBV3-1; CDR3 protein: CASSPPPRAGTDTQYF
J gene: TRBJ2-3; V gene: TRBV20-1; CDR3 protein: CSASPEADTQYF
J gene: TRBJ2-1; V gene: TRBV5-1; CDR3 protein: CASSFRDRGEEQFF
J gene: TRBJ2-5; V gene: TRBV5-5; CDR3 protein: CASSAGTSGGLHQETQYF
J gene: TRBJ2-7; V gene: TRBV28; CDR3 protein: CASRSRRYEQYF
J gene: TRBJ2-5; V gene: TRBV9; CDR3 protein: CASSEREGKTQYF
J gene: TRBJ2-5; V gene: TRBV6-1; CDR3 protein: CASSEATDSPARKTQYF
J gene: TRBJ2-1; V gene: TRBV11-1; CDR3 protein: CASSSRSLGVYNEQFF
J gene: TRBJ2-3; V gene: TRBV6-5; CDR3 protein: CASGGGGGSTDTQYF
J gene: TRBJ2-2; V gene: TRBV5-1; CDR3 protein: CASSLVTGPTGELFF
J gene: TRBJ2-3; V gene: TRBV6-5; CDR3 protein: CASSPMTLISTDTQYF
J gene: TRBJ1-2; V gene: TRBV6-6; CDR3 protein: CASIPTGGVHGYTF
J gene: TRBJ1-1; V gene: TRBV12-3/TRBV12-4; CDR3 protein: CASSFRTPNTEAFF
J gene: TRBJ2-5; V gene: TRBV7-2; CDR3 protein: CASSPVRSGTQYF
J gene: TRBJ2-5; V gene: TRBV20-1; CDR3 protein: CSARKWGEQETQYF
J gene: TRBJ2-3; V gene: TRBV20-1; CDR3 protein: CSARELAGGPVTDTQYF
J gene: TRBJ1-1; V gene: TRBV29-1; CDR3 protein: CSAAQGTNTEAFF
J gene: TRBJ2-5; V gene: TRBV7-2; CDR3 protein: CASSLRAGGLETQYF
J gene: TRBJ1-1; V gene: TRBV5-6; CDR3 protein: CASSLNTEAFF
J gene: TRBJ1-2; V gene: TRBV28; CDR3 protein: CASSPATPGYGYTF
J gene: TRBJ2-7; V gene: TRBV20-1; CDR3 protein: CSATPPGSSYEQYF